Listed below are T cell receptor beta chains from one sample, sequenced in a study of blood T cell repertoires in COVID-19. Sequencing used immunoSEQ multiplex PCR; TCRdb keeps in-frame clones, though not all of them. This table holds 90,000 to 120,000 clones, around 89% found once. The sample taken for sequencing was peripheral blood. The receptors originated from a man aged 45-65 years with active or convalescent COVID-19. Each CDR3 is given with its conserved first and last residue. D genes are given only for firm matches. Size values are once, few and many counts, or a class for expanded clones, and some rows have none.

J gene: TRBJ2-6; D gene: NA; V gene: TRBV6-1; CDR3 length: 15; clone size: NA; CDR3 DNA: TGTGCCAGCAGTGATTCGGTGGCTGGGGCCAACGTCCTGACTTTC; CDR3 protein: CASSDSVAGANVLTF
J gene: TRBJ1-4; D gene: TRBD1; V gene: TRBV28; CDR3 length: 14; clone size: once; CDR3 DNA: TGTGCCAGCAGTGCCGGGACAGGGGACGGAAAACTGTTTTTT; CDR3 protein: CASSAGTGDGKLFF
J gene: TRBJ1-5; D gene: TRBD1; V gene: TRBV2; CDR3 length: 14; clone size: NA; CDR3 DNA: TGTGCCAGCTGTTGGGACAGGCTCAATCAGCCCCAGCATTTT; CDR3 protein: CASCWDRLNQPQHF
J gene: TRBJ1-2; D gene: NA; V gene: TRBV6-2/TRBV6-3; CDR3 length: 14; clone size: NA; CDR3 DNA: TGTGCCAGCAGCCCACAGCATTCCGACTATGGCTACACCTTC; CDR3 protein: CASSPQHSDYGYTF
J gene: TRBJ2-5; D gene: NA; V gene: TRBV30; CDR3 length: 14; clone size: NA; CDR3 DNA: TGTGCCTGGAGTGTCGTACGGTACCAAGAGACCCAGTACTTC; CDR3 protein: CAWSVVRYQETQYF
J gene: TRBJ2-7; D gene: NA; V gene: TRBV27; CDR3 length: 14; clone size: NA; CDR3 DNA: TGTGCCAGCAGTTCGACCGGGAGCTCCTACGAGCAGTACTTC; CDR3 protein: CASSSTGSSYEQYF
J gene: TRBJ2-5; D gene: NA; V gene: TRBV18; CDR3 length: 13; clone size: NA; CDR3 DNA: TGTGCCAGCTCACAACGGTCCCAAGAGACCCAGTACTTC; CDR3 protein: CASSQRSQETQYF
J gene: TRBJ1-2; D gene: NA; V gene: TRBV7-9; CDR3 length: 14; clone size: NA; CDR3 DNA: TGTGCCAGCACCGCACCACAGGCCCCAGGGGGCTACACCTTC; CDR3 protein: CASTAPQAPGGYTF
J gene: TRBJ2-3; D gene: TRBD2; V gene: TRBV28; CDR3 length: 17; clone size: NA; CDR3 DNA: TGTGCCAGCAGCCATTCGGGACTAGCGGGACTCACAGATACGCAGTATTTT; CDR3 protein: CASSHSGLAGLTDTQYF
J gene: TRBJ2-3; D gene: NA; V gene: TRBV5-5; CDR3 length: 12; clone size: once; CDR3 DNA: TGTGCCAGCAGCACGGGTCTGGATACGCAGTATTTT; CDR3 protein: CASSTGLDTQYF
J gene: TRBJ2-2; D gene: NA; V gene: TRBV7-8; CDR3 length: 13; clone size: once; CDR3 DNA: TGTGCCCACCGGGACTGGAACACCGGGGAGCTGTTTTTT; CDR3 protein: CAHRDWNTGELFF
J gene: TRBJ2-2; D gene: TRBD2; V gene: TRBV13; CDR3 length: 15; clone size: NA; CDR3 DNA: TGTGCCAGCAGATTAGCGGGAGAGATAACCGGGGAGCTGTTTTTT; CDR3 protein: CASRLAGEITGELFF
J gene: TRBJ2-1; D gene: NA; V gene: TRBV11-2; CDR3 length: 17; clone size: once; CDR3 DNA: TGTGCCAGCAGATCTCCGGGACTCCGGACGGTCTACAATGAGCAGTTCTTC; CDR3 protein: CASRSPGLRTVYNEQFF
J gene: TRBJ2-7; D gene: NA; V gene: TRBV5-6; CDR3 length: 13; clone size: NA; CDR3 DNA: TGTGCCAGCAGCTTGGCCGCGGTTCGCGAGCAGTACTTC; CDR3 protein: CASSLAAVREQYF
J gene: TRBJ2-3; D gene: TRBD2; V gene: TRBV7-2; CDR3 length: 15; clone size: NA; CDR3 DNA: TGTGCCAGCAGCTTAATCAGCGGGGACACAGATACGCAGTATTTT; CDR3 protein: CASSLISGDTDTQYF
J gene: TRBJ1-6; D gene: TRBD1; V gene: TRBV5-4; CDR3 length: 16; clone size: NA; CDR3 DNA: TGTGCCAGCAGCTTACCGCGGACAGGGGGGAATTCACCCCTCCACTTT; CDR3 protein: CASSLPRTGGNSPLHF
J gene: TRBJ2-3; D gene: NA; V gene: TRBV29-1; CDR3 length: 13; clone size: NA; CDR3 DNA: TGCAGCGTTGCAGGGGTAGCCACAGATACGCAGTATTTT; CDR3 protein: CSVAGVATDTQYF
J gene: TRBJ2-7; D gene: NA; V gene: TRBV5-1; CDR3 length: 14; clone size: NA; CDR3 DNA: TGCGCCAGCAGCTTGGTAGCGGACCACTACGAGCAGTACTTC; CDR3 protein: CASSLVADHYEQYF
J gene: TRBJ2-7; D gene: NA; V gene: TRBV15; CDR3 length: 15; clone size: NA; CDR3 DNA: TGTGCCACCAGCAGAGATGTCAGGGGAGATCACGAGCAGTACTTC; CDR3 protein: CATSRDVRGDHEQYF
J gene: TRBJ2-1; D gene: TRBD2; V gene: TRBV10-3; CDR3 length: 15; clone size: NA; CDR3 DNA: TGTGCCATCAGTGGGCGGGAGGCGCCCTACAATGAGCAGTTCTTC; CDR3 protein: CAISGREAPYNEQFF
J gene: TRBJ2-1; D gene: TRBD2; V gene: TRBV19; CDR3 length: 15; clone size: NA; CDR3 DNA: TGTGCCAGTAGTATCCTAGATAGCGGGTACAATGAGCAGTTCTTC; CDR3 protein: CASSILDSGYNEQFF
J gene: TRBJ1-5; D gene: NA; V gene: TRBV28; CDR3 length: 13; clone size: once; CDR3 DNA: TGTGCCAGCAGTTTAGTCCACCCAGGTCCCCAGCATTTT; CDR3 protein: CASSLVHPGPQHF
J gene: TRBJ2-1; D gene: NA; V gene: TRBV7-2; CDR3 length: 13; clone size: NA; CDR3 DNA: TGTGCCAGCAGCCGGGAACGGACTAACGAGCAGTTCTTC; CDR3 protein: CASSRERTNEQFF
J gene: TRBJ2-7; D gene: TRBD1; V gene: TRBV19; CDR3 length: 15; clone size: NA; CDR3 DNA: TGTGCCAGTAGTATCCCTGGGACAGGGAACTACGAGCAGTACTTC; CDR3 protein: CASSIPGTGNYEQYF
J gene: TRBJ2-1; D gene: TRBD2; V gene: TRBV11-2; CDR3 length: 16; clone size: NA; CDR3 DNA: TGTGCCAGCAGCTCTCCCCGCGGGAGCCCCTACAATGAGCAGTTCTTC; CDR3 protein: CASSSPRGSPYNEQFF
J gene: TRBJ2-5; D gene: NA; V gene: TRBV5-1; CDR3 length: 16; clone size: NA; CDR3 DNA: TGCGCCAGCAGCTTGGGATTCCGACAGGGAGGCGAGACCCAGTACTTC; CDR3 protein: CASSLGFRQGGETQYF
J gene: TRBJ2-6; D gene: TRBD2; V gene: TRBV18; CDR3 length: 18; clone size: NA; CDR3 DNA: TGTGCCAGCTCTTCATCCGGGACGGGGGGCTCTGGGGCCAACGTCCTGACTTTC; CDR3 protein: CASSSSGTGGSGANVLTF
J gene: TRBJ2-1; D gene: NA; V gene: TRBV29-1; CDR3 length: 14; clone size: few; CDR3 DNA: TGCAGCGTTGTTGGGGGGAGTTTCTACAATGAGCAGTTCTTC; CDR3 protein: CSVVGGSFYNEQFF
J gene: TRBJ1-2; D gene: TRBD1; V gene: TRBV6-1; CDR3 length: 16; clone size: NA; CDR3 DNA: TGTGCCAGCAGTGAAATTGGGACAGGGGGCGCTTATGGCTACACCTTC; CDR3 protein: CASSEIGTGGAYGYTF
J gene: TRBJ2-7; D gene: TRBD1; V gene: TRBV7-9; CDR3 length: 15; clone size: NA; CDR3 DNA: TGTGCCAGCAGCTCCCAGGGGGACAAAGCCTACGAGCAGTACTTC; CDR3 protein: CASSSQGDKAYEQYF
J gene: TRBJ2-5; D gene: TRBD2; V gene: TRBV5-1; CDR3 length: 15; clone size: NA; CDR3 DNA: TGCGCCAGCAGCTTACTAGCGGGTCGCCAAGAGACCCAGTACTTC; CDR3 protein: CASSLLAGRQETQYF
J gene: TRBJ1-5; D gene: NA; V gene: TRBV30; CDR3 length: 13; clone size: NA; CDR3 DNA: TGTGCCTTCAACAGGGTTAGCAATCAGCCCCAGCATTTT; CDR3 protein: CAFNRVSNQPQHF
J gene: TRBJ1-1; D gene: TRBD1; V gene: TRBV7-9; CDR3 length: 17; clone size: NA; CDR3 DNA: TGTGCCAGCAGCTTAGGGGGACAGGCTACCTTGAACACTGAAGCTTTCTTT; CDR3 protein: CASSLGGQATLNTEAFF
J gene: TRBJ1-1; D gene: NA; V gene: TRBV5-1; CDR3 length: 14; clone size: NA; CDR3 DNA: TGCGCCAGCAGCTCCCACAGGGAGGGCACTGAAGCTTTCTTT; CDR3 protein: CASSSHREGTEAFF
J gene: TRBJ1-5; D gene: NA; V gene: TRBV28; CDR3 length: 15; clone size: NA; CDR3 DNA: TGTGCCAGCAGTTTATTCTCAGGGGTCAATCAGCCCCAGCATTTT; CDR3 protein: CASSLFSGVNQPQHF
J gene: TRBJ2-1; D gene: TRBD1; V gene: TRBV10-3; CDR3 length: 15; clone size: NA; CDR3 DNA: TGTGCCATCAGCCCCCTCACAGGGGTCTACAATGAGCAGTTCTTC; CDR3 protein: CAISPLTGVYNEQFF
J gene: TRBJ1-3; D gene: NA; V gene: TRBV6-5; CDR3 length: 14; clone size: NA; CDR3 DNA: TGTGCCAGCACGGTTCTGGTCTCTGGAAACACCATATATTTT; CDR3 protein: CASTVLVSGNTIYF
J gene: TRBJ2-5; D gene: TRBD1; V gene: TRBV3-1/TRBV3-2; CDR3 length: 18; clone size: NA; CDR3 DNA: TGTGCCAGCAGCCAAGATTTATCCGACAGGGGCCTTGGGGAGACCCAGTACTTC; CDR3 protein: CASSQDLSDRGLGETQYF
J gene: TRBJ2-7; D gene: NA; V gene: TRBV2; CDR3 length: 12; clone size: NA; CDR3 DNA: TGTGCCAGCACCGAGGACTCCTACGAGCAGTACTTC; CDR3 protein: CASTEDSYEQYF
J gene: TRBJ1-5; D gene: TRBD1; V gene: TRBV5-6; CDR3 length: 15; clone size: NA; CDR3 DNA: TGTGCCAGCAGCTTGGCCGGACAGGCCGATCAGCCCCAGCATTTT; CDR3 protein: CASSLAGQADQPQHF
J gene: TRBJ2-3; D gene: TRBD1; V gene: TRBV2; CDR3 length: 15; clone size: NA; CDR3 DNA: TGTGCCAGCAGAACGGACAGGGGGCCCACAGATACGCAGTATTTT; CDR3 protein: CASRTDRGPTDTQYF
J gene: TRBJ2-2; D gene: NA; V gene: TRBV6-5; CDR3 length: 13; clone size: NA; CDR3 DNA: TGTGCCACCACCCAGGGGTCGGACGGGGAGCTGTTTTTT; CDR3 protein: CATTQGSDGELFF
J gene: TRBJ1-2; D gene: TRBD1; V gene: TRBV6-5; CDR3 length: 15; clone size: few; CDR3 DNA: TGTGCCAGCAGTTCGCTAACAGGGGCCCGTGGTGGCTACACCTTC; CDR3 protein: CASSSLTGARGGYTF
J gene: TRBJ2-4; D gene: TRBD1; V gene: TRBV15; CDR3 length: 20; clone size: NA; CDR3 DNA: TGTGCCACCAGCAGAGATACGGGACAGGGGGGATTACTAGCCAAAAACATTCAGTACTTC; CDR3 protein: CATSRDTGQGGLLAKNIQYF
J gene: TRBJ2-3; D gene: NA; V gene: TRBV7-9; CDR3 length: 15; clone size: NA; CDR3 DNA: TGTGCCAGCAGCCCAGGGCTTTGGAGCACAGATACGCAGTATTTT; CDR3 protein: CASSPGLWSTDTQYF
J gene: TRBJ1-2; D gene: TRBD1; V gene: TRBV19; CDR3 length: 14; clone size: once; CDR3 DNA: TGTGCCAGTAGTGCCTCCACAGGGGTTCATGGCTACACCTTC; CDR3 protein: CASSASTGVHGYTF
J gene: TRBJ2-5; D gene: NA; V gene: TRBV29-1; CDR3 length: 12; clone size: NA; CDR3 DNA: TGCAGCGTTGTTTCAGGGGATGAGACCCAGTACTTC; CDR3 protein: CSVVSGDETQYF
J gene: TRBJ2-3; D gene: NA; V gene: TRBV6-5; CDR3 length: 14; clone size: NA; CDR3 DNA: TGTGCCACCGGAAGGGCGGGACGCACAGATACGCAGTATTTT; CDR3 protein: CATGRAGRTDTQYF
J gene: TRBJ2-6; D gene: TRBD2; V gene: TRBV28; CDR3 length: 17; clone size: NA; CDR3 DNA: TGTGCCAGCAGTCGGGGTAGCGGGAGTGGTGGGGCCAACGTCCTGACTTTC; CDR3 protein: CASSRGSGSGGANVLTF
J gene: TRBJ2-7; D gene: TRBD2; V gene: TRBV10-2; CDR3 length: 15; clone size: NA; CDR3 DNA: TGCGCCAGCAGCCTTGGACTAGCGGGATCCTACGAGCAGTACTTC; CDR3 protein: CASSLGLAGSYEQYF
J gene: TRBJ1-1; D gene: NA; V gene: TRBV5-5; CDR3 length: 13; clone size: NA; CDR3 DNA: TGTGCCAGCAGCTTGGCAGGGGCCGGTGCGGCTTTCTTT; CDR3 protein: CASSLAGAGAAFF
J gene: TRBJ1-1; D gene: NA; V gene: TRBV18; CDR3 length: 12; clone size: NA; CDR3 DNA: TGTGCCAGCTCTGAGATGAACACTGAAGCTTTCTTT; CDR3 protein: CASSEMNTEAFF
J gene: TRBJ1-4; D gene: NA; V gene: TRBV15; CDR3 length: 14; clone size: NA; CDR3 DNA: TGTGCCACCAGCGGAGGGAGAACTAATGAAAAACTGTTTTTT; CDR3 protein: CATSGGRTNEKLFF